This T cell receptor (beta chain) stems from a study of Graves' ophthalmopathy and Graves' hyperthyroidism. Background on the study: Pretreatment peripheral blood was obtained at initial diagnosis.

Whole-study findings and limits: Most thyroid clonotypes expanded beyond 0.001 frequency were also found in blood.

The TCR beta CDR3 regions underwent amplification from RNA transcripts. HTBI-primed first-round RT-PCR preceded second-round multiplex PCR. One entry per CDR3 protein results from TCRdb running MiXCR on the multiplex PCR reads. The sample shows about 740,000 distinct CDR3 sequences, around 40% of them seen only once. Ophthalmopathic donors had moderate-to-severe activity, CAS ≥3 and NOSPECS ≥4, with disease that had lasted under 3 months. Enrollment excluded any patients with other autoimmune diseases, uncontrolled infections, pregnancy or lactation. As regards this clonotype: The antigen is unknown.

This CDR3 spans 15 amino acids. The germline V gene has CDR1 LNHNV and CDR2 YYDKDF (reference sequence). V lost 6 bases, J lost 12 bases, and 13 bases stayed unmatched. Sequencing was carried out using peripheral blood. J is TRBJ1-6 and V is TRBV15; TRBD1 agrees at 8 bases. This receptor was taken from an adult man with Graves' ophthalmopathy. The DNA for the CDR3 is TGTGCCACCAGTAGGCAAGGACAGGGTTCTTTACCCCTCCACTTT. It yields the protein CATSRQGQGSLPLHF.